The 30 T cell receptor beta chains reported below all come from one sample, sequenced in a study of blood T cell repertoires in COVID-19. The data were produced by immunoSEQ multiplex PCR, yet TCRdb's version contains in-frame clones alone and is incomplete. The sample carries hundreds of thousands of clones, under 90% recorded once. Sequenced material: peripheral blood. Every receptor here comes from a man aged 55 to 70 who had recovered from COVID-19.

This chain joins TRBV30 and TRBJ1-5; 7 bases match TRBD1. Germline CDR1 is GTSNPN and CDR2 is SVGIG (reference sequence). The CDR3 length is 14 residues. The J segment lost 5 bases and the V segment lost 2 bases, leaving 6 bases of the junction unmatched. The CDR3 DNA follows: TGTGCCTGGAGTCCCGACAGGGTAGATCAGCCCCAGCATTTT. It specifies CAWSPDRVDQPQHF.

The chain couples TRBV7-3 to TRBJ1-1, with 8 bases lining up with TRBD1. J was trimmed by 5 bases and V by 3 bases; bases with no gene match: 5. The germline CDR1 and CDR2 sequences are SGHTA and FQGTGA. CDR3 length equals 14 residues. CDR3 nucleotides: TGTGCCAGCAGCTTGGACAGGGCTTCGACTGAAGCTTTCTTT. Residues: CASSLDRASTEAFF.

This clone was counted only a few times. The chain recombines TRBV6-5 with TRBJ1-6; the D gene is possibly TRBD1 (5 bases). CDR1 MNHEY and CDR2 SVGAGI come from the germline V gene. V was clipped by 8 bases and J by 7 bases, with 18 bases between them. This CDR3 spans 15 amino acids. The CDR3 sequence: CASQVLKQDNSPLHF. The CDR3 nucleotides read TGTGCCAGCCAAGTTCTGAAACAGGACAATTCACCCCTCCACTTT.

The V and J genes are TRBV2 and TRBJ1-5, with 10 bases identical to TRBD1. V lost 6 bases, J lost 5 bases, and 4 bases stayed unmatched. The germline V gene has CDR1 SNHLY and CDR2 FYNNEI. There are 14 residues in the CDR3. Here the CDR3 DNA reads TGTGCCAGCAGAACCGGGACAGGGGATCAGCCCCAGCATTTT. Protein sequence: CASRTGTGDQPQHF.

The rearrangement joins TRBV5-4 to TRBJ1-6; 10 positions agree with TRBD1. The CDR3 consists of 15 residues. Germline CDR1 SGHNT, CDR2 YYREEE (reference sequence). With V trimmed by 4 bases and J by 15 bases, 13 bases remained unmatched. The CDR3 sequence: CASSIPTGGAVVLHF. For the CDR3, the DNA is TGTGCCAGCAGCATACCGACAGGGGGCGCCGTAGTCCTCCACTTT.

With respect to this clone: This sample includes further DNA sequences coding for the same CDR3. This chain joins TRBV28 and TRBJ2-7, with 7 bases lining up with TRBD2. The V gene's germline CDR1 is MDHEN and CDR2 SYDVKM. The junction had 2 bases not matched to a gene; V was cut back by 3 bases and J by 0 bases. The CDR3 covers 14 residues. The CDR3 region has the DNA TGTGCCAGCAGTTTCGGCGGGAGCTCCTACGAGCAGTACTTC. This gives the protein CASSFGGSSYEQYF.

The genes are TRBV7-9 and TRBJ2-2; D uncertain. The CDR3 runs to 16 residues. V was clipped by 6 bases and J by 0 bases, with 14 bases between them. CDR1 and CDR2 (germline): SEHNR, FQNEAQ (reference sequence). Here the CDR3 DNA reads TGTGCCAGCAGATTCCCCTCAGAAGCGAACACCGGGGAGCTGTTTTTT. The encoded protein is CASRFPSEANTGELFF. Supplemented by reference TRBV7-9 and TRBJ2-2, the full variable domain reads DTGVSQNPRHKITKRGQNVTFRCDPISEHNRLYWYRQTLGQGPEFLTYFQNEAQLEKSRLLSDRFSAERPKGSFSTLEIQRTEQGDSAMYLCASRFPSEANTGELFFGEGSRLTVL.

This chain connects TRBV6-2 or TRBV6-3 to TRBJ1-1, with D possibly being TRBD1 (5 bases). Trimming took 6 bases from V and 7 from J, leaving 15 bases between them. Germline values: CDR1 MNHEY, CDR2 SVGEGT. This CDR3 comprises 13 residues. CDR3 protein: CASSNDIRGEAFF. Here the CDR3 DNA reads TGTGCCAGCAGCAATGACATAAGGGGTGAAGCTTTCTTT.

The chain combines TRBV11-3 with TRBJ2-1, with 8 bases matching TRBD2. The V gene's germline CDR1 is SGHNT and CDR2 YENEEA. The trim removed 0 bases at V and 6 bases at J, leaving 10 bases unmatched. The CDR3 length is 17 residues. DNA for the CDR3: TGTGCCAGCAGCTTAGAAACGGGTATAGCGGGAAGCAATGAGCAGTTCTTC. The encoded protein is CASSLETGIAGSNEQFF.

This chain links TRBV7-9 with TRBJ2-5; TRBD1 matches at 9 bases. The V and J ends lost 5 bases and 5 bases, in that order; junction bases with no gene match: 6. The CDR3 is 14 residues long. Per the germline V gene, CDR1 is SEHNR and CDR2 is FQNEAQ (reference sequence). CDR3 DNA sequence: TGTGCCAGCAGCAAGACAGGGGGTACGGAGACCCAGTACTTC. Amino acids: CASSKTGGTETQYF.

The chain is built from TRBV6-5 and TRBJ1-2, with 7 bases fitting TRBD1. The germline V gene encodes CDR1 MNHEY and CDR2 SVGAGI. The ends lost 5 bases at V and 1 base at J; junction bases unmatched: 1. CDR3 length: 13 residues. CDR3: CASSRDSNYGYTF. Here the CDR3 DNA reads TGTGCCAGCAGTAGGGACAGTAACTATGGCTACACCTTC.

This rearrangement joins TRBV15 to TRBJ1-5; D gene unclear. CDR1 is LNHNV and CDR2 is YYDKDF in the germline V gene (reference sequence). This CDR3 is 15 amino acids long. V was cut by 0 bases and J by 0 bases, with 6 bases left in between. CDR3 loop: CATSRDPSSNQPQHF. The CDR3, as DNA: TGTGCCACCAGCAGAGATCCGAGTAGCAATCAGCCCCAGCATTTT.

This chain joins TRBV19 and TRBJ2-1; 9 positions match TRBD2. V gave up 6 bases and J gave up 6 bases; unmatched junction bases: 6. The CDR3 is made up of 14 amino acids. In germline, CDR1 is LNHDA, CDR2 SQIVND (reference sequence). This CDR3 reads CASRIGRGGNEQFF. The CDR3 bases are TGTGCCAGTAGGATTGGGCGGGGGGGCAATGAGCAGTTCTTC.

This chain links TRBV6-6 with TRBJ2-3, with D possibly matching TRBD1 (7 bases). V gave up 4 bases and J gave up 4 bases, with 15 bases separating them. The CDR3 covers 15 residues. The germline CDR1 and CDR2 sequences are MNHNY and SVGAGI (reference sequence). This chain's CDR3 is CASSLQGRSADTQYF. The CDR3 DNA sequence: TGTGCCAGCAGTTTACAGGGGAGGTCAGCAGATACGCAGTATTTT.

The genes are TRBV5-1 and TRBJ2-1; TRBD2 is a possible D gene (5 bases). The CDR3 sequence is 12 residues long. V was pared by 8 bases and J by 9 bases, with 15 bases between. Per the germline V gene, CDR1 is SGHRS and CDR2 is YFSETQ. The CDR3 sequence: CASAADVGEQFF. The DNA of the CDR3 is TGCGCCAGTGCAGCGGACGTAGGTGAGCAGTTCTTC.

This clone was seen a single time. The chain links TRBV5-5 to TRBJ2-3; D possibly corresponds to TRBD2 (5 bases). CDR1 and CDR2 (germline): SGHKS, YYEKEE (reference sequence). Trimming pared 1 base from V and 0 bases from J, leaving 9 bases between. This CDR3 contains 15 residues. CDR3 coding DNA: TGTGCCAGCAGCTTGTTTGCGGGTAGCACAGATACGCAGTATTTT. It translates to CASSLFAGSTDTQYF.

The rearrangement uses TRBV28 and TRBJ1-4, with D perhaps matching TRBD1 (5 bases). The CDR3 is 15 amino acids. CDR1 is MDHEN and CDR2 is SYDVKM in the germline V gene. Trimming removed 3 bases from V and 7 bases from J, with 15 bases in between. This CDR3 reads CASSFPGSLGEKLFF. The CDR3 DNA sequence: TGTGCCAGCAGTTTTCCAGGGTCCCTGGGTGAAAAACTGTTTTTT.

The CDR3 DNA reads TGTGCCAGCAGCTGGACAGGGGGCAATGAAGCTTTCTTT. Translation gives CASSWTGGNEAFF. The V gene is TRBV7-2, the J gene TRBJ1-1; 11 nucleotides line up with TRBD1. Germline V gene data show CDR1 as SGHTA and CDR2 as FQGNSA. Unmatched junction bases numbered 2, after V lost 4 bases and J lost 7 bases. This CDR3 has 13 residues.

The CDR3 nucleotides are TGTGCCAGCTCCCCAGAGCTCGGGAGGAACACCGGGGAGCTGTTTTTT. Translating it yields CASSPELGRNTGELFF. This rearrangement joins TRBV18 to TRBJ2-2; tentatively, D is TRBD2 (6 bases). The V end lost 6 bases, the J end lost 1 base, and 15 bases lay between the germline ends. The CDR3 length is 16 residues. Germline V gene data show CDR1 as KGHSH and CDR2 as LQKENI.

This chain connects TRBV6-5 to TRBJ1-2, with no clear D. With 8 bases removed from V and 2 bases from J, the gap between germline ends came to 12 bases. CDR3 length: 13 residues. Germline V gives CDR1 MNHEY, CDR2 SVGAGI. The CDR3 DNA reads as TGTGCCAGCCGCACCGCGGGGAACTATGGCTACACCTTC. Residues: CASRTAGNYGYTF.

The J gene is TRBJ1-1, the V gene TRBV11-2; D is unresolved. CDR1 and CDR2 (germline): SGHAT, FQNNGV. Trimming cost V 7 bases and J 8 bases, with 11 bases left between them. This CDR3 spans 11 amino acids. Written as DNA, the CDR3 is TGTGCCAGCAACCCGGGAGTGGAAGCTTTCTTT. Translated: CASNPGVEAFF.

V usage is TRBV7-2 and J usage is TRBJ1-6, with a tentative D call TRBD1 (5 bases). CDR3 length: 14 amino acids. Between the trimmed V and J ends, which lost 4 bases and 13 bases, there was a span of 17 bases. Germline CDR1 and CDR2: SGHTA and FQGNSA. CDR3 DNA: TGTGCCAGCAGCTATACAGGAGTCAATCGTCCCCTCCACTTT. It translates to CASSYTGVNRPLHF.

In its sample, this clone was seen a few times. The chain combines TRBV4-2 with TRBJ2-5; 12 bases fit TRBD2. The ends lost 0 bases at V and 6 bases at J; junction bases unmatched: 8. Germline CDR1 is LGHNA and CDR2 is YNFKEQ. The CDR3 has 17 residues. CDR3 sequence (DNA): TGTGCCAGCAGCCAAGATGGAACTAGCGGGGGGATTCAGACCCAGTACTTC. Translating it yields CASSQDGTSGGIQTQYF.

The chain has TRBV19 and TRBJ2-7; a weak D match, TRBD2 (6 bases). V was shortened by 3 bases and J by 11 bases, with 20 bases between the two germline ends. Germline V lookup: CDR1 LNHDA, CDR2 SQIVND (reference sequence). The CDR3 sequence is 14 residues long. CDR3 amino acids: CASSIRSRGEVKYF. The CDR3 nucleotides are TGTGCCAGTAGTATTAGGTCTCGAGGGGAGGTGAAGTACTTC.

The chain is built from TRBV7-8 and TRBJ1-2, with D tentatively TRBD1 (6 bases). From germline, CDR1 is SGHVS and CDR2 FQNEAQ. The CDR3 is 15 residues long. V was clipped by 3 bases and J by 2 bases, with 13 bases between them. The CDR3 DNA reads TGTGCCAGCAGCTTTTCTCTGGGGGCGAACTATGGCTACACCTTC. Translation: CASSFSLGANYGYTF.

The table lists this clone with a count of one. The CDR3, as DNA: TGTGCCAGCAGCAACCAAGGGGTGGCCAAAAACATTCAGTACTTC. Its protein is CASSNQGVAKNIQYF. J is TRBJ2-4 and V is TRBV5-4; D perhaps matches TRBD1 (5 bases). The CDR3 extends over 15 amino acids. Germline CDR1 and CDR2: SGHNT and YYREEE (reference sequence). Trimming cost V 4 bases and J 1 base, with 12 bases left between them.

This chain links TRBV10-2 with TRBJ2-1, with 16 bases that match TRBD2. The CDR3 runs 17 residues. V gave up 6 bases and J gave up 5 bases; unmatched junction bases: 7. From germline, CDR1 is WSHSY and CDR2 SAAADI. As DNA, the CDR3 is TGCGCCAGCAGGGGACTAGCGGGGGGGCCTGACCACAATGAGCAGTTCTTC. As protein: CASRGLAGGPDHNEQFF.

This sequence joins TRBV18 and TRBJ2-7; perhaps TRBD2 as D (5 bases). CDR1 KGHSH and CDR2 LQKENI come from the germline V gene. The length of the CDR3 is 13 residues. Trimming stripped 6 bases from V and 5 bases from J, with 14 bases between. CDR3 protein: CASSLLGVHEQYF. The DNA of the CDR3 is TGTGCCAGCTCCCTCCTCGGGGTACACGAGCAGTACTTC.

This clone was counted ten times or more. V and J are TRBV11-2 and TRBJ1-1; TRBD1 is a possible D gene (5 bases). The CDR3 spans 13 residues. Germline CDR1 and CDR2: SGHAT and FQNNGV. Trimming pared 0 bases from V and 7 bases from J, leaving 9 bases between. CDR3 in amino acids: CASSLDPGIEAFF. The DNA of the CDR3 is TGTGCCAGCAGCTTAGATCCAGGGATTGAAGCTTTCTTT.

The genes are TRBV5-6 and TRBJ1-2; a possible D gene is TRBD1 (5 bases). The CDR3 has 16 residues. The V end lost 0 bases, the J end lost 6 bases, and 18 bases lay between the germline ends. Germline V gene lookup returns CDR1 SGHDT and CDR2 YYEEEE. CDR3 DNA: TGTGCCAGCAGCTTGGTTTTATCCCCAGGGAGGGATGGCTACACCTTC. It yields the protein CASSLVLSPGRDGYTF.